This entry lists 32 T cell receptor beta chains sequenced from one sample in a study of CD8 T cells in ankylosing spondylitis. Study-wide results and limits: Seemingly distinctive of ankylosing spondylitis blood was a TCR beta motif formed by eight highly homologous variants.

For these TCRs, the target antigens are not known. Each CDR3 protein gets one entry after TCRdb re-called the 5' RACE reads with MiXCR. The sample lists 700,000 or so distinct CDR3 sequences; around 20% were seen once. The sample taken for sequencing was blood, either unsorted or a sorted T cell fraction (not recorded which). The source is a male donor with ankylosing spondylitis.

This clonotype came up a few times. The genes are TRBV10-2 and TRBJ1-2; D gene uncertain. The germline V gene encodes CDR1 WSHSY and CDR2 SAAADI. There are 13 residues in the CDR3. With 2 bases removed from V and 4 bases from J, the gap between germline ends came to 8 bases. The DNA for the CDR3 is TGCGCCAGCAGTGAGGGAAGACGCTATGGCTACACCTTC. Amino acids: CASSEGRRYGYTF.

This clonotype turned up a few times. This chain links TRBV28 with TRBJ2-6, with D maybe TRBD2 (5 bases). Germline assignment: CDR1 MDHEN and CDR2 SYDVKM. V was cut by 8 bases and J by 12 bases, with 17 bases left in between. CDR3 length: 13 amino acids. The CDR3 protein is CASGAEVGSVLTF. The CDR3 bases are TGTGCCAGCGGTGCTGAGGTGGGGAGCGTCCTGACTTTC.

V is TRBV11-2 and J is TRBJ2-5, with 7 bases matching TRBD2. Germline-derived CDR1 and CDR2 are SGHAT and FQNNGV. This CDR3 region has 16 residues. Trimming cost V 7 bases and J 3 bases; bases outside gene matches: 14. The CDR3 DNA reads TGTGCCAGCACCCGGGGGACTACGGGAATTAAAGAGACCCAGTACTTC. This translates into CASTRGTTGIKETQYF. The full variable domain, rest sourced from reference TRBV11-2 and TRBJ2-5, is EAGVAQSPRYKIIEKRQSVAFWCNPISGHATLYWYQQILGQGPKLLIQFQNNGVVDDSQLPKDRFSAERLKGVDSTLKIQPAKLEDSAVYLCASTRGTTGIKETQYFGPGTRLLVL.

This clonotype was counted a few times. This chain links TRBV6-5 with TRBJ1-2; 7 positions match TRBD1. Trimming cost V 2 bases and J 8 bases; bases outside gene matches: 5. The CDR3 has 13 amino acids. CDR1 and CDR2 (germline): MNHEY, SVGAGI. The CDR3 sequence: CASSYEGARGYTF. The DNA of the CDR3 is TGTGCCAGCAGTTACGAGGGGGCGCGAGGCTACACCTTC.

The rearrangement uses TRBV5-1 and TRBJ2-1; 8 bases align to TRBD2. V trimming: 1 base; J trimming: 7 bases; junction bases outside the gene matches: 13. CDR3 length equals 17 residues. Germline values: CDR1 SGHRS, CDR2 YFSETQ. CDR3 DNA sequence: TGCGCCAGCAGCTTGAATAACGGGAGGGAGATGAGTAATGAGCAGTTCTTC. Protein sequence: CASSLNNGREMSNEQFF.

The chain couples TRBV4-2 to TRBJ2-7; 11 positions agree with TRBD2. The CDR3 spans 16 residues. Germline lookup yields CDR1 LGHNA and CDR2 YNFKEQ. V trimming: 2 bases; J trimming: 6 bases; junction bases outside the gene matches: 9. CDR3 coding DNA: TGTGCCAGCAGCCAAAGCGCACTAGCGGGAGACGGCGAGCAGTACTTC. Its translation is CASSQSALAGDGEQYF.

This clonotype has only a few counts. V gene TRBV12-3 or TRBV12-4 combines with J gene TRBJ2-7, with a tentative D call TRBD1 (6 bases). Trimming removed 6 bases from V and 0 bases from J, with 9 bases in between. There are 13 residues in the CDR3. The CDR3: CASRDSRSYEQYF. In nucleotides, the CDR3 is TGTGCCAGCAGGGACAGCCGCTCCTACGAGCAGTACTTC.

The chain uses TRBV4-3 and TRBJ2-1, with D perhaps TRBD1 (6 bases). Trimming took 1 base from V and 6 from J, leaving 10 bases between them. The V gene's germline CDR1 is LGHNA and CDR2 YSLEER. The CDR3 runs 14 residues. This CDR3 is CASSQAGASNEQFF. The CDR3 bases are TGCGCCAGCAGCCAAGCAGGGGCGAGCAATGAGCAGTTCTTC.

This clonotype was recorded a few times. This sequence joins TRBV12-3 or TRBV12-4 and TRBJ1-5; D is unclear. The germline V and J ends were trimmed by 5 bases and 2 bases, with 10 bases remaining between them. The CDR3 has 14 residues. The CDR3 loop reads CASSRARGNQPQHF. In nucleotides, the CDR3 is TGTGCCAGCAGTCGGGCCCGAGGCAATCAGCCCCAGCATTTT.

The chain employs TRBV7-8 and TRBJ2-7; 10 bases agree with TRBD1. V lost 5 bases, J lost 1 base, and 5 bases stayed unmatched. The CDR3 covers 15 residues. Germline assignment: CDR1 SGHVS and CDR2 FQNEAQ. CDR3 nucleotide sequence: TGTGCCAGCAGCGGACAGGGGGTGAAATCCTACGAGCAGTACTTC. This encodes CASSGQGVKSYEQYF.

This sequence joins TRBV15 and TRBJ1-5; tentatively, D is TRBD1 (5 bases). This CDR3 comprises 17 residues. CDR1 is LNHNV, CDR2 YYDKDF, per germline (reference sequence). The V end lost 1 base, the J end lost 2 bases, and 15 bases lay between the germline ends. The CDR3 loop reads CATSRGVGGWGNQPQHF. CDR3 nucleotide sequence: TGTGCCACCAGCAGAGGGGTCGGGGGATGGGGCAATCAGCCCCAGCATTTT.

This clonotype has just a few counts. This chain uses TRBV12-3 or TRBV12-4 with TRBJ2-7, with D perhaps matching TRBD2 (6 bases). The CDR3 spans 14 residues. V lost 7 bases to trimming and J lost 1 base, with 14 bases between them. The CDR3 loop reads CASNPGLTSYEQYF. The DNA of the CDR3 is TGTGCCAGCAACCCGGGACTCACGTCCTACGAGCAGTACTTC.

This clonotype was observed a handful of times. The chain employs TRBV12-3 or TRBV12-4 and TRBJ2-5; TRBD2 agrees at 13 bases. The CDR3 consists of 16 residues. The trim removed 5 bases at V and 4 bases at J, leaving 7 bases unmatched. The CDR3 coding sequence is TGTGCCAGCAGTCATCGACTAGCGGGAGGTTCAGAGACCCAGTACTTC. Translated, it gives CASSHRLAGGSETQYF.

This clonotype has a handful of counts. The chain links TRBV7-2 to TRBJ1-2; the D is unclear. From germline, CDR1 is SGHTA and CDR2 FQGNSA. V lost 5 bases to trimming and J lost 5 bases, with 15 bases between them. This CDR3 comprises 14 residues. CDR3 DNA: TGTGCCAGCAGCCCCCGCGTAGGTGATTATGGCTACACCTTC. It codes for CASSPRVGDYGYTF.

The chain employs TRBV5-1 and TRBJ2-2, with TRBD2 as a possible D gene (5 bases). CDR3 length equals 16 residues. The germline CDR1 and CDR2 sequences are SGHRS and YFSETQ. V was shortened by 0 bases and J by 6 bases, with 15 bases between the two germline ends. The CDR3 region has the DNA TGCGCCAGCAGCTTGGAAGGGCTTAGCGTAGCCGGGGAGCTGTTTTTT. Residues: CASSLEGLSVAGELFF. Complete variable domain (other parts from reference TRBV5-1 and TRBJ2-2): KAGVTQTPRYLIKTRGQQVTLSCSPISGHRSVSWYQQTPGQGLQFLFEYFSETQRNKGNFPGRFSGRQFSNSRSEMNVSTLELGDSALYLCASSLEGLSVAGELFFGEGSRLTVL.

CDR3 bases: TGTGCCAGCAGCGCAGCCGACAGGGCCAAAAACATTCAGTACTTC. Translation gives CASSAADRAKNIQYF. The rearrangement joins TRBV21-1 to TRBJ2-4; TRBD1 is taken as the D call from the table, unchecked against the DNA. TRBV21-1 is described as a pseudogene. The CDR3 contains 15 residues.

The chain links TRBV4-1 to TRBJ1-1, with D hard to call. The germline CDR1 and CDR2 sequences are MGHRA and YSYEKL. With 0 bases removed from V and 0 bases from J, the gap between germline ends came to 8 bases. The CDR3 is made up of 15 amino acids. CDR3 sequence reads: CASSQEWNLNTEAFF. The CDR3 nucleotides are TGCGCCAGCAGCCAAGAATGGAACCTGAACACTGAAGCTTTCTTT.

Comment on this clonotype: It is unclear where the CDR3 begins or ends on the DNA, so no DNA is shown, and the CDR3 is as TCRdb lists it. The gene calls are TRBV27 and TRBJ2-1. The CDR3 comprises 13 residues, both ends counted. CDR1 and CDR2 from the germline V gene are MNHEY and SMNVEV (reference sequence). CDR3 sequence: CASSSSVRNEQFF.

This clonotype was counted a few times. The CDR3 nucleotides read TGCGCCAGCAGCCTCTCCGGGCAGACATTGGATTCACCCCTCCACTTT. This codes for CASSLSGQTLDSPLHF. The chain has TRBV4-1 and TRBJ1-6, with D hard to call. The length of the CDR3 is 16 residues. Trimming stripped 4 bases from V and 8 bases from J, with 18 bases between. Germline V gives CDR1 MGHRA, CDR2 YSYEKL.

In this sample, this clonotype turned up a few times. DNA of the CDR3: TGTGCCACCTGGGTGGGGGGTAAGCGTGAGCAGTTCTTC. This sequence encodes CATWVGGKREQFF. The V and J genes are TRBV7-3 and TRBJ2-1, with D perhaps TRBD2 (6 bases). From germline, CDR1 is SGHTA and CDR2 FQGTGA. Trimming left V 10 bases short and J 9 bases short, with 19 bases between. There are 13 residues in the CDR3.

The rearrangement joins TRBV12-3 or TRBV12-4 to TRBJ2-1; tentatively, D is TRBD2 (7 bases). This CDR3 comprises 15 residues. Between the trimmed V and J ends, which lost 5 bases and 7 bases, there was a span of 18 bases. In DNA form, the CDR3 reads TGTGCCAGCAGTCCTGAACGGGGGGCTGGAAATGAGCAGTTCTTC. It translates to CASSPERGAGNEQFF.

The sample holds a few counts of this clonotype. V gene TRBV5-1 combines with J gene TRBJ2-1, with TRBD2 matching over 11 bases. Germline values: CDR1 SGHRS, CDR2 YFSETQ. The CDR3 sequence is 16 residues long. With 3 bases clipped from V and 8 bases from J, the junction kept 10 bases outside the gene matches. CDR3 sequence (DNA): TGCGCCAGCAGCTCCGCCCCTAGCGGGGGGTACGATGAGCAGTTCTTC. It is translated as CASSSAPSGGYDEQFF.

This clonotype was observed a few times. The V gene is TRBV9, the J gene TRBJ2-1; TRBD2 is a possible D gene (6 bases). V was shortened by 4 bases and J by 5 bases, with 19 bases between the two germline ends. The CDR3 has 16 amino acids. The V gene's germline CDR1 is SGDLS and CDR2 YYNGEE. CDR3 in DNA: TGTGCCAGCAGCCTCCACGGGAGTCGTGTCGACAATGAGCAGTTCTTC. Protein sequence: CASSLHGSRVDNEQFF. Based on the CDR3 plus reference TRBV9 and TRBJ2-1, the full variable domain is DSGVTQTPKHLITATGQRVTLRCSPRSGDLSVYWYQQSLDQGLQFLIQYYNGEERAKGNILERFSAQQFPDLHSELNLSSLELGDSALYFCASSLHGSRVDNEQFFGPGTRLTVL.

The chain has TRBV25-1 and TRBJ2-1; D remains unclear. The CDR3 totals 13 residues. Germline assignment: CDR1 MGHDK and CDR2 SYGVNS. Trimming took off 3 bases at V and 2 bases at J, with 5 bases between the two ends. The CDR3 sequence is CASSEVPYNEQFF. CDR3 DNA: TGTGCCAGCAGTGAGGTCCCCTACAATGAGCAGTTCTTC. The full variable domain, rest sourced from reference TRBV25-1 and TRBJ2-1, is EADIYQTPRYLVIGTGKKITLECSQTMGHDKMYWYQQDPGMELHLIHYSYGVNSTEKGDLSSESTVSRIRTEHFPLTLESARPSHTSQYLCASSEVPYNEQFFGPGTRLTVL.

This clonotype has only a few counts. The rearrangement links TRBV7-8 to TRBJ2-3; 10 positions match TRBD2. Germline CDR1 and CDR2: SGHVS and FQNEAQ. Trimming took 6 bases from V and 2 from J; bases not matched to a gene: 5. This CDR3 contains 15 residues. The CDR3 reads CASRGTSAYTDTQYF. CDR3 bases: TGTGCCAGCAGGGGGACTAGCGCATACACAGATACGCAGTATTTT.

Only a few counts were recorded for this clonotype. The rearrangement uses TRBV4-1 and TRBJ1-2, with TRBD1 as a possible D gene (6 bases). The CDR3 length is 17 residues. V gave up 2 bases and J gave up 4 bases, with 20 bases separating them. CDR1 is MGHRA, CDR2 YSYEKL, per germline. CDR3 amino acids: CASSQTQPETGGYGYTF. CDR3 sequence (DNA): TGCGCCAGCAGCCAAACCCAGCCCGAGACAGGAGGCTATGGCTACACCTTC.

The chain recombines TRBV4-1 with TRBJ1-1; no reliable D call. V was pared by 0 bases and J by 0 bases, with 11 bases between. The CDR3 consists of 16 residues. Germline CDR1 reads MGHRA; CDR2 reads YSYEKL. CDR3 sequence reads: CASSQDLARLNTEAFF. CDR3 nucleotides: TGCGCCAGCAGCCAAGATTTGGCTCGCCTGAACACTGAAGCTTTCTTT.

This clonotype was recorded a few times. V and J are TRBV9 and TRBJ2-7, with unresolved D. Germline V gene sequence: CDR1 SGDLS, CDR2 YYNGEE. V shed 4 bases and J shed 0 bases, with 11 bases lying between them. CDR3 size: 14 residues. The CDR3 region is CASSSGWISYEQYF. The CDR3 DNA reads TGTGCCAGCAGCTCGGGTTGGATCTCCTACGAGCAGTACTTC.

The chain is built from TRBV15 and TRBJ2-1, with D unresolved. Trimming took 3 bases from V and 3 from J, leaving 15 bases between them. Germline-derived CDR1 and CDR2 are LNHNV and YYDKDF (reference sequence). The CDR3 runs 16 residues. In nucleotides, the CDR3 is TGTGCCACCAGCAGGGATTTTTTTGAGTTCTACAATGAGCAGTTCTTC. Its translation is CATSRDFFEFYNEQFF.

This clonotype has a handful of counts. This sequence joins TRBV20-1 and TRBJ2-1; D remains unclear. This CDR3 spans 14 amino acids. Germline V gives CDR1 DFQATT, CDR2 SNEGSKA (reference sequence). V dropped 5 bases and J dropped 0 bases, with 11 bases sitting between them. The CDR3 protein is CSAPKENSYNEQFF. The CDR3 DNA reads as TGCAGTGCTCCGAAGGAGAACTCCTACAATGAGCAGTTCTTC.

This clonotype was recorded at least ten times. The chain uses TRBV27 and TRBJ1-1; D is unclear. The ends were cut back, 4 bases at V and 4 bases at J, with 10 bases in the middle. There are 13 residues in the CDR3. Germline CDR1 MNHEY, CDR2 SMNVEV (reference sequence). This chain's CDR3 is CASSWVESTEAFF. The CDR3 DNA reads TGTGCCAGCAGTTGGGTTGAGAGCACTGAAGCTTTCTTT.

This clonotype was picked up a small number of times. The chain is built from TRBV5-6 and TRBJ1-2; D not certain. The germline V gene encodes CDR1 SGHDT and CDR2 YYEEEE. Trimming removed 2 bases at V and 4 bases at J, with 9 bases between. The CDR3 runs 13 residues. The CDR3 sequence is CASSFHRTYGYTF. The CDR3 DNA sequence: TGTGCCAGCAGCTTTCACAGAACCTATGGCTACACCTTC.